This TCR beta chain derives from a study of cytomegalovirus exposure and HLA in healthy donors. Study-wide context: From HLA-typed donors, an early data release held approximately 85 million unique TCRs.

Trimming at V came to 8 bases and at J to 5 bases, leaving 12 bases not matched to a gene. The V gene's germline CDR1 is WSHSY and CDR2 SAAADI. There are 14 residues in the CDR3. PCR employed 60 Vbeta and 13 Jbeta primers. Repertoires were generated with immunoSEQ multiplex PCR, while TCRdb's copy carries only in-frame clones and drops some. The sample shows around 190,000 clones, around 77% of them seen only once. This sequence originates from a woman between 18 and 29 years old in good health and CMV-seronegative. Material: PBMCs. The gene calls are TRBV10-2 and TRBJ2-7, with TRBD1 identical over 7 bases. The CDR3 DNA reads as TGCGCCAGCCGTCACAGGGGAGAATATAACGAGCAGTACTTC. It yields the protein CASRHRGEYNEQYF.